The 8 T cell receptor beta chains below were found in one sample sequenced in a study of T cells in Graves' hyperthyroidism and ophthalmopathy. Researchers amplified the TCR beta CDR3 regions from RNA transcripts. HTBI primers were used for first-round RT-PCR of the TCR CDR3. TCRdb passed the multiplex PCR reads through MiXCR, listing each CDR3 protein once. The sample yields hundreds of thousands of distinct CDR3 sequences, approximately 18% seen once. Sequenced sample: blood. The receptors were sampled from a woman in her fifties or sixties with Graves' hyperthyroidism that later progressed to Graves' ophthalmopathy.

This clonotype has at least ten counts. This chain connects TRBV20-1 to TRBJ2-3, with 13 bases that match TRBD2. V shed 6 bases, J shed 2 bases, and the junction held 11 bases outside the gene matches. Per germline, CDR1 DFQATT and CDR2 SNEGSKA (reference sequence). This CDR3 contains 17 residues. CDR3 sequence (DNA): TGCAGTGCAGACCCCGGACTAGCGGGGGAATCCACAGATACGCAGTATTTT. Protein product: CSADPGLAGESTDTQYF.

This clonotype was seen at least ten times. The gene calls are TRBV20-1 and TRBJ2-1, with D tentatively TRBD1 (5 bases). Germline loops: CDR1 DFQATT, CDR2 SNEGSKA (reference sequence). The CDR3 spans 15 residues. V dropped 5 bases and J dropped 0 bases, with 14 bases sitting between them. CDR3 residues: CSADDQGLSYNEQFF. The CDR3 DNA reads TGCAGTGCTGACGACCAGGGCCTCTCCTACAATGAGCAGTTCTTC.

This clonotype was detected only a few times. The CDR3 here is CASSYPWAGGSYNEQFF. The CDR3, as DNA: TGTGCCAGCAGCTACCCTTGGGCGGGGGGCTCCTACAATGAGCAGTTCTTC. This chain joins TRBV6-2 or TRBV6-3 and TRBJ2-1; 8 nucleotides match TRBD2. The CDR3 is 17 residues long. The germline V gene encodes CDR1 MNHEY and CDR2 SVGEGT. V lost 6 bases to trimming and J lost 0 bases; unmatched junction nucleotides: 10.

J is TRBJ1-1 and V is TRBV12-3 or TRBV12-4; weak D call: TRBD1 (6 bases). The CDR3 sequence is 12 residues long. The ends were cut back, 4 bases at V and 6 bases at J, with 9 bases in the middle. The CDR3 DNA is TGTGCCAGCAGTTACAGGGCCGCTGAAGCTTTCTTT. Residues: CASSYRAAEAFF.

This clonotype was counted ten times or more. The gene calls are TRBV11-2 and TRBJ1-1; a weak D match, TRBD1 (6 bases). The CDR3 loop spans 13 amino acids. Between the trimmed V and J ends, which lost 1 base and 11 bases, there was a span of 14 bases. Germline V gene lookup returns CDR1 SGHAT and CDR2 FQNNGV. The CDR3 region is CASSLVSQGRAFF. The DNA of the CDR3 is TGTGCCAGCAGCTTAGTCAGCCAGGGGAGGGCTTTCTTT.

The chain uses TRBV20-1 and TRBJ2-2, with D perhaps matching TRBD2 (5 bases). The CDR3 is made up of 12 amino acids. Germline V gives CDR1 DFQATT, CDR2 SNEGSKA (reference sequence). Trimming removed 2 bases from V and 6 bases from J, with 7 bases in between. This chain's CDR3 is CSARLAPGELFF. As DNA, the CDR3 is TGCAGTGCTAGACTAGCCCCCGGGGAGCTGTTTTTT.

The chain uses TRBV18 and TRBJ2-7; possible D gene TRBD1, 5 bases. Germline assignment: CDR1 KGHSH and CDR2 LQKENI. This CDR3 comprises 15 residues. V shed 2 bases and J shed 2 bases, with 13 bases lying between them. Here the CDR3 DNA reads TGTGCCAGCTCACCATCCCCGACAGATACCTACGAGCAGTACTTC. Translated, it gives CASSPSPTDTYEQYF.

Many counts were recorded for this clonotype. The genes are TRBV29-1 and TRBJ1-1, with TRBD1 matching 9 bases. V lost 3 bases to trimming and J lost 5 bases; unmatched junction nucleotides: 4. Per the germline V gene, CDR1 is SQVTM and CDR2 is ANQGSEA. The CDR3 loop spans 13 amino acids. In nucleotides, the CDR3 is TGCAGCGTTGAGGCGACAGGGGGGACTGAAGCTTTCTTT. This gives the protein CSVEATGGTEAFF.